This T cell receptor (beta chain) comes out of a study of regulatory dendritic cells for organ transplantation. This CDR3 is 12 amino acids long. CDR1 and CDR2 from the germline V gene are MDHEN and SYDVKM. The V and J ends lost 4 bases and 8 bases respectively, with 11 bases between them. Method: immunoSEQ multiplex PCR; TCRdb's copy keeps in-frame clones and lacks some. The table records fewer than 40,000 clones, around 90% of them present only once. The clonotype comes from a human donor in good health. This chain uses TRBV28 with TRBJ1-2; D gene ambiguous. The sample taken for sequencing was naive CD8+ T cells from blood. The subset denotes: CD45RA+ naive T cells. In DNA, the CDR3 is TGTGCCAGCAGTTGGGGAACGATAGGCTACACCTTC. It translates to CASSWGTIGYTF.